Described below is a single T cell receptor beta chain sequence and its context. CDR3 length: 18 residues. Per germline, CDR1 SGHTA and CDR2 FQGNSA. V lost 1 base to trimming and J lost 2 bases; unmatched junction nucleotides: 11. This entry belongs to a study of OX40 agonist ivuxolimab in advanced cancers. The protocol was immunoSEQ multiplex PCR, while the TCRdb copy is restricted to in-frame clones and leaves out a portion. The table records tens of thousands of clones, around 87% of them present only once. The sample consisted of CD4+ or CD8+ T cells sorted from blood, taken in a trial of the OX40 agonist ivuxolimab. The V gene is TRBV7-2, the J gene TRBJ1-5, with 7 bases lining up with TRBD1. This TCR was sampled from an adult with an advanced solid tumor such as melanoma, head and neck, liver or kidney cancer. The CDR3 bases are TGTGCCAGCAGCTTAGATATCGGACAGGTTGAGGGCAATCAGCCCCAGCATTTT. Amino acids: CASSLDIGQVEGNQPQHF.